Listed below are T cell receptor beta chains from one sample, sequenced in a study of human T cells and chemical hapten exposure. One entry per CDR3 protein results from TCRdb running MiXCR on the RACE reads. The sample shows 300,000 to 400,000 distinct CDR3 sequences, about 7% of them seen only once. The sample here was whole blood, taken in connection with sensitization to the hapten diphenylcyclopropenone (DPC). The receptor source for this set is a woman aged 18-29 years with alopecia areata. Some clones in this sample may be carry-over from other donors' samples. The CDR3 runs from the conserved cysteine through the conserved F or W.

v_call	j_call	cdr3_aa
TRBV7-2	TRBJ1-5	CASSLVRGTRSNQPQHF
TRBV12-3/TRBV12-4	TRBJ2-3	CASTLFLHSDTQYF
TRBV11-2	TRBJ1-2	CASSLGPGGYGYTF
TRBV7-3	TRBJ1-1	CASSLLRDTEAFF
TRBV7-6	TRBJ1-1	CASSPEGQGHAFF
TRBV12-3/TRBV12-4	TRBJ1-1	CASSSIYRLGRNTEAFF
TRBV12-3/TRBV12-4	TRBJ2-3	CASSTSGGGSDTQYF
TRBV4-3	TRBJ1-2	CASSQVRVSGYTF
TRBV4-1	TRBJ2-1	CASSQEKETYNEQFF
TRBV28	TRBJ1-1	CASREGQLNTEAFF
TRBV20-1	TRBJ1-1	CSARGAGRNTEAFF
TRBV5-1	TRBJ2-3	CASSTDGTSSSTDTQYF
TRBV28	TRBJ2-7	CASSPDRPAHEQYF
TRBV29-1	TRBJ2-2	CSVEVQGWHGELFF
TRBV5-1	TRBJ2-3	CASSWVAGSMPDTQYF
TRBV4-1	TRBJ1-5	CASSQETGVNQPQHF
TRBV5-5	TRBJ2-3	CASSLSGGRSTDTQYF
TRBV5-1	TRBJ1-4	CASSVGATNEKLFF
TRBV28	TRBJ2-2	CASRHPDTGELFF
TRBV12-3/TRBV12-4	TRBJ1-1	CASRDRGNTEAFF
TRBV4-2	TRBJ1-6	CASSQERRGWVEHNSPLHF